The 18 T cell receptor beta chains given below trace back to one sample, sequenced in a study of T cell repertoires in cytomegalovirus infection. Antigens of these TCRs are unknown. MiXCR, run by TCRdb on the reads, gives a single entry per CDR3 protein. The table lists approximately 1,000,000 distinct CDR3 sequences, around 30% of them singletons. This sample comprised cultured CD8+ T cells from PBMCs, obtained from culture after CMV antigen stimulation. The receptors originated from a human donor in good health (CMV status not recorded). Some clones in this sample may be carry-over from other donors' samples.

The table lists this clonotype with a few counts. The CDR3 coding sequence is TGTGCCAGCAGCCAGAGGACAGGGGGCTTTATGGGAACATACAATGAGCAGTTCTTC. Its protein product is CASSQRTGGFMGTYNEQFF. The chain uses TRBV14 and TRBJ2-1, with 11 positions matching TRBD1. This CDR3 is built from 19 residues. Germline V gives CDR1 SGHDN, CDR2 FVKESK. The V and J ends lost 3 bases and 4 bases, in that order; junction bases with no gene match: 14.

The chain links TRBV27 to TRBJ2-2; 10 bases are a match to TRBD2. The CDR3 spans 16 residues. From germline, CDR1 is MNHEY and CDR2 SMNVEV (reference sequence). The trim removed 3 bases at V and 6 bases at J, leaving 7 bases unmatched. CDR3 loop: CASSLIGSGGPGELFF. The DNA of the CDR3 is TGTGCCAGCAGTTTGATTGGTAGCGGGGGGCCCGGGGAGCTGTTTTTT.

The genes are TRBV7-2 and TRBJ2-3; D gene uncertain. The CDR3 is made up of 16 amino acids. Germline V lookup: CDR1 SGHTA, CDR2 FQGNSA. Trimming removed 8 bases from V and 3 bases from J, with 21 bases in between. CDR3 sequence reads: CASSPAPRVGTDTQYF. CDR3 nucleotide sequence: TGTGCCAGCTCCCCCGCCCCTAGGGTGGGGACAGATACGCAGTATTTT. Filled out from reference TRBV7-2 and TRBJ2-3, the complete variable domain reads GAGVSQSPSNKVTEKGKDVELRCDPISGHTALYWYRQSLGQGLEFLIYFQGNSAPDKSGLPSDRFSAERTGGSVSTLTIQRTQQEDSAVYLCASSPAPRVGTDTQYFGPGTRLTVL.

A few counts support this clonotype. The V call is TRBV7-9, the J call TRBJ2-2, with a possible D match to TRBD1 (5 bases). Germline V gene data show CDR1 as SEHNR and CDR2 as FQNEAQ (reference sequence). The CDR3 has 15 amino acids. V gave up 4 bases and J gave up 0 bases, with 9 bases separating them. The CDR3 DNA sequence: TGTGCCAGCAGCTACAGGAGCTCGAACACCGGGGAGCTGTTTTTT. It specifies CASSYRSSNTGELFF. Looking up the rest from reference TRBV7-9 and TRBJ2-2 gives the full variable domain: DTGVSQNPRHKITKRGQNVTFRCDPISEHNRLYWYRQTLGQGPEFLTYFQNEAQLEKSRLLSDRFSAERPKGSFSTLEIQRTEQGDSAMYLCASSYRSSNTGELFFGEGSRLTVL.

The V call is TRBV6-2 or TRBV6-3, the J call TRBJ1-2; tentative D call: TRBD1 (5 bases). Trimming cost V 7 bases and J 3 bases, with 12 bases left between them. Germline V lookup: CDR1 MNHEY, CDR2 SVGEGT. The CDR3 has 13 amino acids. The CDR3 DNA reads TGTGCCAGCAACACAAGGGGCGACTATGGCTACACCTTC. It is translated as CASNTRGDYGYTF.

In its sample, this clonotype was seen a few times. J is TRBJ2-7 and V is TRBV5-4; D is perhaps TRBD1 or TRBD2 (5 bases each). This CDR3 is built from 17 residues. Trimming pared 2 bases from V and 0 bases from J, leaving 18 bases between. Germline V gene data show CDR1 as SGHNT and CDR2 as YYREEE (reference sequence). The CDR3 loop is CASSLSTSGTASYEQYF. The CDR3 DNA reads TGTGCCAGCAGCTTATCCACCTCCGGGACGGCCTCCTACGAGCAGTACTTC.

This rearrangement joins TRBV12-3 or TRBV12-4 to TRBJ2-7; 7 bases agree with TRBD1. This CDR3 is 12 amino acids long. The J segment lost 2 bases and the V segment lost 6 bases, leaving 1 base of the junction unmatched. The CDR3: CASRDRAYEQYF. For the CDR3, the DNA is TGTGCCAGCAGAGACAGGGCCTACGAGCAGTACTTC.

This sequence joins TRBV4-3 and TRBJ2-2, with D tentatively TRBD1 (6 bases). The germline V gene encodes CDR1 LGHNA and CDR2 YSLEER. The CDR3 contains 18 residues. The V end lost 0 bases, the J end lost 5 bases, and 19 bases lay between the germline ends. This CDR3 is CASSQDWAGEGGTGELFF. In DNA, the CDR3 is TGCGCCAGCAGCCAAGATTGGGCCGGGGAAGGGGGAACCGGGGAGCTGTTTTTT.

This clonotype was recorded at least ten times. The chain is built from TRBV7-6 and TRBJ2-7; maybe TRBD1 (6 bases). Germline V gives CDR1 SGHVS, CDR2 FNYEAQ. CDR3 length: 12 amino acids. V lost 4 bases to trimming and J lost 6 bases, with 10 bases between them. The CDR3 nucleotides read TGTGCCAGCAGCTCCACAGGGCCCGAGCAGTACTTC. Its protein is CASSSTGPEQYF.

The genes are TRBV9 and TRBJ2-5; no clear D gene. Germline-derived CDR1 and CDR2 are SGDLS and YYNGEE. Trimming removed 0 bases at V and 1 base at J, with 10 bases between. There are 15 residues in the CDR3. CDR3 bases: TGTGCCAGCAGCGTAGAAGGTGGGGTCCAAGAGACCCAGTACTTC. This gives the protein CASSVEGGVQETQYF.

The chain is built from TRBV5-1 and TRBJ2-4; TRBD1 matches at 8 bases. CDR3 length: 18 residues. The J segment lost 3 bases and the V segment lost 1 base, leaving 12 bases of the junction unmatched. From germline, CDR1 is SGHRS and CDR2 YFSETQ. CDR3 protein: CASSLKTGESLGKNIQYF. The CDR3 DNA reads TGCGCCAGCAGCTTGAAGACAGGGGAGTCTCTGGGCAAAAACATTCAGTACTTC.

The sample holds a few counts of this clonotype. The rearrangement uses TRBV7-6 and TRBJ2-2; D may be TRBD1 (5 bases). CDR1 SGHVS and CDR2 FNYEAQ come from the germline V gene. The CDR3 is 15 residues long. V gave up 4 bases and J gave up 5 bases, with 14 bases separating them. CDR3 bases: TGTGCCAGCAGCTCCCCGACAGTCCGAACCGGGGAGCTGTTTTTT. Translated, it gives CASSSPTVRTGELFF.

This clonotype was detected many times. The V and J genes are TRBV7-9 and TRBJ2-7, with D tentatively TRBD1 (5 bases). Germline assignment: CDR1 SEHNR and CDR2 FQNEAQ (reference sequence). This CDR3 is 13 amino acids long. The germline V and J ends were trimmed by 6 bases and 2 bases, with 11 bases remaining between them. The DNA for the CDR3 is TGTGCCAGCAGTTCACAGGCCGCCTACGAGCAGTACTTC. Residues: CASSSQAAYEQYF.

This clonotype was seen many times. J is TRBJ1-1 and V is TRBV7-6; 7 bases are shared with TRBD1. This CDR3 has 13 amino acids. The ends lost 1 base at V and 8 bases at J; junction bases unmatched: 4. Germline V CDR1 and CDR2: SGHVS, FNYEAQ. This chain's CDR3 is CASSLGMDREAFF. CDR3 DNA sequence: TGTGCCAGCAGCTTAGGAATGGACAGGGAAGCTTTCTTT.

This clonotype was detected only once. The junction does not match germline at one end; this may be a read error. The rearrangement links TRBV7-6 to TRBJ1-2, with no clear D. CDR1 SGHVS and CDR2 FNYEAQ come from the germline V gene. The CDR3 sequence is 13 residues long. The DNA of the CDR3 is TGTGCCAACAGCTTAGACGAAAACGGTGGCTACACCTTC. Translated: CANSLDENGGYTF. The full variable domain, its missing parts supplied by reference TRBV7-6 and TRBJ1-2, is GAGVSQSPRYKVTKRGQDVALRCDPISGHVSLYWYRQALGQGPEFLTYFNYEAQQDKSGLPNDRFSAERPEGSISTLTIQRTEQRDSAMYRCANSLDENGGYTFGSGTRLTVV.

The sample holds many counts of this clonotype. The chain employs TRBV7-2 and TRBJ2-7, with D hard to call. V was shortened by 5 bases and J by 7 bases, with 15 bases between the two germline ends. Per germline, CDR1 SGHTA and CDR2 FQGNSA. CDR3 length equals 13 residues. CDR3 bases: TGTGCCAGCAGCCTCACCGCCGTTCGGGAGCAGTACGTC. It codes for CASSLTAVREQYV.

The table lists this clonotype with many counts. The rearrangement links TRBV7-9 to TRBJ2-7; a weak D match, TRBD2 (7 bases). Germline-derived CDR1 and CDR2 are SEHNR and FQNEAQ (reference sequence). The CDR3 has 17 amino acids. V shed 5 bases and J shed 0 bases, with 20 bases lying between them. Written as DNA, the CDR3 is TGTGCCAGCAGCCCCGCGGGGGCTGGTCGGAGCTCCTACGAGCAGTACGTC. Protein: CASSPAGAGRSSYEQYV.

The table lists this clonotype with a few counts. The J gene is TRBJ2-7, the V gene TRBV6-2 or TRBV6-3; 7 nucleotides line up with TRBD1. Germline CDR1 MNHEY, CDR2 SVGEGT. V trimming: 0 bases; J trimming: 5 bases; junction bases outside the gene matches: 13. The CDR3 is 17 amino acids. In nucleotides, the CDR3 is TGTGCCAGCAGTTACTCTCGGACAGGCCAGCGTAAGGACGAGCAGTACGTC. This codes for CASSYSRTGQRKDEQYV.